This TCR beta chain is drawn from a study of monozygotic twins with cystic fibrosis. Study-level points and caveats: J usage was most co-twin-similar in 8 of 16 pairs, V in 13. Monozygotic CF twins shared more identical nucleotide clonotypes than unrelated patients. Median Simpson clonality of approximately 0.0091 suggested naive T cells predominated.

In regard to this clone: Its target is unknown.

CDR1 and CDR2 from the germline V gene are LNHNV and YYDKDF (reference sequence). The CDR3 is 16 amino acids. V was shortened by 0 bases and J by 4 bases, with 12 bases between the two germline ends. Assay: immunoSEQ multiplex PCR; the TCRdb copy retains only in-frame clones and omits some. The table lists roughly 25,000 clones, approximately 96% of them singletons. This chain links TRBV15 with TRBJ2-2; weak D call: TRBD1 (5 bases). The sequence was obtained from a girl under 10 years old with cystic fibrosis. The source material was blood. CDR3 DNA sequence: TGTGCCACCAGCAGAGATGGAGCCAGGGCCACCGGGGAGCTGTTTTTT. Its protein product is CATSRDGARATGELFF.